A selection of T cell receptor beta chains follows, all from one sample in a study of blood T cell repertoires in COVID-19. Sequenced by immunoSEQ multiplex PCR; TCRdb stores in-frame clones only, minus some. The table has about 440,000 clones, around 90% seen once. Sequenced material: PBMCs or T cells enriched from blood (not recorded which). The receptor set was obtained from a young woman with acute COVID-19. The conserved cysteine and the conserved F or W are not part of the CDR3 here. The D gene is left open where the match is weak.

D: .
J: TRBJ1-3
V: TRBV2
CDR3: ASRSGGVLQNTIY

D: .
J: TRBJ1-1
V: TRBV15
CDR3: ATSKDMNTEAF

D: .
J: TRBJ2-7
V: TRBV3-1/TRBV3-2
CDR3: ASSQVGRGVYEQY

D: TRBD2
J: TRBJ2-7
V: TRBV2
CDR3: ASSPRLAGSSYEQY

D: .
J: TRBJ1-3
V: TRBV6-5
CDR3: ASSYRSSGNTIY

D: .
J: TRBJ1-5
V: TRBV7-8
CDR3: ASSLLAPQGSQPQH

D: TRBD1
J: TRBJ1-6
V: TRBV5-1
CDR3: ASSVTGGVGNSPLH

D: .
J: TRBJ2-5
V: TRBV5-1
CDR3: ASSPQTLETQY

D: .
J: TRBJ1-5
V: TRBV4-3
CDR3: ASSQGTGKPQH

D: .
J: TRBJ1-5
V: TRBV5-4
CDR3: ASSSAGAMEPQH

D: .
J: TRBJ1-6
V: TRBV7-8
CDR3: ASSSGGFYNSPLH

D: .
J: TRBJ1-1
V: TRBV27
CDR3: ASSLSLLYTEAF

D: .
J: TRBJ1-6
V: TRBV4-1
CDR3: ASSQAWTQKSTSPLH

D: TRBD1
J: TRBJ2-5
V: TRBV5-1
CDR3: ASSWAGGIFQETQY

D: .
J: TRBJ1-1
V: TRBV28
CDR3: ASSKDRNTEAF

D: .
J: TRBJ1-5
V: TRBV10-3
CDR3: AIRSQESNQPQH

D: .
J: TRBJ1-5
V: TRBV28
CDR3: ASSRGPSYQPQH

D: .
J: TRBJ1-6
V: TRBV19
CDR3: ASSDQRGGNSPLH

D: .
J: TRBJ1-2
V: TRBV5-5
CDR3: ASSSQGQGNYGYT

D: TRBD1
J: TRBJ1-2
V: TRBV7-9
CDR3: ASSDGQGSLYGYT

D: TRBD2
J: TRBJ2-7
V: TRBV6-1
CDR3: ASSEALAGGGEQY

D: .
J: TRBJ2-2
V: TRBV12-5
CDR3: ASGLTSTFSGELF

D: .
J: TRBJ2-7
V: TRBV30
CDR3: AWGTSEQY

D: TRBD1
J: TRBJ1-5
V: TRBV6-5
CDR3: ASIRDRGIGQPQH

D: TRBD2
J: TRBJ2-3
V: TRBV4-3
CDR3: ASSLTPAPAGVTDTQY

D: .
J: TRBJ2-7
V: TRBV5-4
CDR3: ASSAPGRNEQY

D: .
J: TRBJ2-1
V: TRBV14
CDR3: ASSQSRGYNEQF

D: .
J: TRBJ2-7
V: TRBV20-1
CDR3: SASGSVDYEQY

D: .
J: TRBJ2-3
V: TRBV7-3
CDR3: ASSLPGTDTQY

D: .
J: TRBJ2-1
V: TRBV3-1/TRBV3-2
CDR3: ASSRPLSLAPWNEQF

D: TRBD1
J: TRBJ1-1
V: TRBV7-2
CDR3: ASSLSRGSRYEAF

D: .
J: TRBJ1-4
V: TRBV4-1
CDR3: ASSQDGEKLF

D: .
J: TRBJ2-7
V: TRBV9
CDR3: ASSTQGYEQY

D: TRBD1
J: TRBJ2-1
V: TRBV7-3
CDR3: ASSSQTGPYNEQF

D: TRBD1
J: TRBJ1-1
V: TRBV7-2
CDR3: ASSAPGTETEAF

D: TRBD1
J: TRBJ1-4
V: TRBV10-2
CDR3: ASSGTGDEKLF

D: .
J: TRBJ2-5
V: TRBV7-2
CDR3: ASSSTYRYQETQY

D: .
J: TRBJ1-2
V: TRBV4-1
CDR3: ASSQGTDYGYT

D: TRBD2
J: TRBJ2-7
V: TRBV14
CDR3: ASSKGASGSNEQY

D: .
J: TRBJ1-2
V: TRBV9
CDR3: ASSVAQNYGYT

D: .
J: TRBJ1-2
V: TRBV24-1
CDR3: ATSSNGDYGYT

D: .
J: TRBJ1-5
V: TRBV18
CDR3: ASSLTGGGNQPQH

D: .
J: TRBJ1-1
V: TRBV5-5
CDR3: ASSPHRENTEAF

D: TRBD1
J: TRBJ1-1
V: TRBV3-1/TRBV3-2
CDR3: ASTTGGENTEAF